These 9 T cell receptor beta chains came from one sample sequenced in a study of blood T cell repertoires in COVID-19. This table comes from immunoSEQ multiplex PCR, and its TCRdb copy is limited to in-frame clones, with some not included. The table has hundreds of thousands of clones, around nine tenths seen once. The sequenced sample was PBMCs or T cells enriched from blood (not recorded which). The receptors were gathered from a woman aged 40 to 55 who had recovered from COVID-19.

The V gene is TRBV6-5, the J gene TRBJ1-2, with 7 bases lining up with TRBD1. The germline CDR1 and CDR2 sequences are MNHEY and SVGAGI. The V and J ends lost 5 bases and 0 bases, in that order; junction bases with no gene match: 6. The CDR3 is 15 residues long. CDR3 DNA: TGTGCCAGCAGTACCACAGACAGGGCTAACTATGGCTACACCTTC. It specifies CASSTTDRANYGYTF.

The V call is TRBV6-2 or TRBV6-3, the J call TRBJ1-2, with a weak D call TRBD1 (5 bases). V shed 6 bases and J shed 2 bases, with 16 bases lying between them. CDR1 and CDR2 (germline): MNHEY, SVGEGT. The CDR3 extends over 15 amino acids. CDR3 DNA sequence: TGTGCCAGCAGCCCCGTGGGGGGGACCAACTATGGCTACACCTTC. This gives the protein CASSPVGGTNYGYTF.

This chain uses TRBV27 with TRBJ2-5; D not certain. Trimming left V 6 bases short and J 5 bases short, with 31 bases between. CDR1 and CDR2 (germline): MNHEY, SMNVEV (reference sequence). CDR3 length: 19 amino acids. The CDR3 loop reads CASSSLPLFLSGLRETQYF. The CDR3 coding sequence is TGTGCCAGCAGCAGTTTACCATTATTTCTTAGTGGGCTTAGGGAGACCCAGTACTTC.

This chain joins TRBV7-2 and TRBJ1-3, with D perhaps TRBD1 (6 bases). The CDR3 has 15 residues. The germline CDR1 and CDR2 sequences are SGHTA and FQGNSA. The V and J ends lost 2 bases and 6 bases respectively, with 14 bases between them. The CDR3 reads CASSLSQGWKNTIYF. CDR3 nucleotides: TGTGCCAGCAGCTTAAGCCAGGGGTGGAAAAACACCATATATTTT.

The chain links TRBV28 to TRBJ2-3, with D possibly being TRBD1 (6 bases). The germline gives CDR1 MDHEN, CDR2 SYDVKM. The CDR3 is 14 residues long. V was cut by 6 bases and J by 2 bases, with 12 bases left in between. CDR3: CASSLRDTTDTQYF. CDR3 nucleotides: TGTGCCAGCAGCCTCCGGGACACCACAGATACGCAGTATTTT. The full variable domain, rest sourced from reference TRBV28 and TRBJ2-3, is DVKVTQSSRYLVKRTGEKVFLECVQDMDHENMFWYRQDPGLGLRLIYFSYDVKMKEKGDIPEGYSVSREKKERFSLILESASTNQTSMYLCASSLRDTTDTQYFGPGTRLTVL.

V gene TRBV4-1 combines with J gene TRBJ1-5, with 9 bases that match TRBD1. Per the germline V gene, CDR1 is MGHRA and CDR2 is YSYEKL. The J segment lost 4 bases and the V segment lost 2 bases, leaving 12 bases of the junction unmatched. This CDR3 spans 18 amino acids. The CDR3 DNA sequence: TGCGCCAGCAGCCAAAGAGGCCCGGACAGGGGAATTAATCAGCCCCAGCATTTT. Translation gives CASSQRGPDRGINQPQHF.

The chain joins TRBV30 to TRBJ2-1, with a possible D match to TRBD1 (6 bases). The germline V and J ends were trimmed by 3 bases and 9 bases, with 12 bases remaining between them. CDR1 GTSNPN and CDR2 SVGIG come from the germline V gene (reference sequence). CDR3 size: 12 residues. Here the CDR3 reads CAWRSGVSEQFF. Here the CDR3 DNA reads TGTGCCTGGAGATCAGGGGTCAGTGAGCAGTTCTTC.

The gene calls are TRBV27 and TRBJ2-1, with D unclear. The V end was cut by 6 bases, the J end by 0 bases, with 9 bases between. Germline CDR1 is MNHEY and CDR2 is SMNVEV (reference sequence). The CDR3 is 14 residues long. As DNA, the CDR3 is TGTGCCAGCAGCCTGGGCTACTCCTACAATGAGCAGTTCTTC. This sequence encodes CASSLGYSYNEQFF.

Worth noting for this clone: A junction end diverges from the germline sequence, so it may reflect a read error. CDR3 protein: CASRLWGGRSEQFF. CDR3 nucleotides: TGTGCCAGCAGGTTATGGGGAGGGCGAAGTGAGCAGTTCTTC. The chain employs TRBV28 and TRBJ2-1; TRBD2 matches at 7 bases. The germline V gene encodes CDR1 MDHEN and CDR2 SYDVKM. The CDR3 has 14 residues.